This TCR beta chain was recovered during a study of PD-1 blockade in classical Hodgkin lymphoma. General study points: Newly diagnosed patients had baseline TCR diversity that was reportedly lower than that of healthy donors. TCR diversity rose significantly by C4D1 in CD4+ but not CD8+ cells. Exclusion was the outcome for patients who began nivolumab under 1 year after ASCT.

Sequenced by immunoSEQ multiplex PCR; TCRdb stores in-frame clones only, minus some. The sample carries about 39,000 clones, 77% recorded once. Trimming removed 6 bases from V and 4 bases from J, with 14 bases in between. This CDR3 comprises 14 residues. Germline V lookup: CDR1 SGHTS, CDR2 YDEGEE. This clone was counted once. The antigen remains undetermined. Time point of the sample: cycle 4 day 1 (C4D1), after more than 5 weeks of nivolumab. Every patient was affected by relapse after autologous stem cell transplantation, while exposure to brentuximab vedotin was not uniform. Material: peripheral blood mononuclear cells (PBMCs), obtained before the fourth cycle of nivolumab. The clonotype comes from a human donor with classical Hodgkin lymphoma. The chain joins TRBV5-8 to TRBJ1-3; no firm D call. The CDR3 reads CASTHTVIGNTIYF. The CDR3 DNA follows: TGTGCCAGCACGCACACAGTAATCGGAAACACCATATATTTT.